This record concerns one TCR beta chain sequence. No antigen is known for it. Data came from immunoSEQ multiplex PCR; TCRdb stores just in-frame clones and leaves some out. Of hundreds of thousands of clones in the sample, 86% are singletons; the top ten hold under 0.9%. This sample is drawn from a study of cytomegalovirus exposure and HLA in healthy donors. Whole-study results and caveats: The authors enumerated over 150 TCR beta chains as linked to cytomegalovirus.

The sequenced material came from PBMCs. This TCR was recovered from a woman aged 18-29 years in good health and CMV-seronegative.

For the CDR3, the DNA is TGTGCCAGCAGTTCCAGGACAGGGTTTAGCAATCAGCCCCAGCATTTT. Translation: CASSSRTGFSNQPQHF. The rearrangement joins TRBV28 to TRBJ1-5, with TRBD1 matching 8 bases. After removal of 4 bases from V and 0 bases from J, the junction contained 5 bases not matched to a gene. From germline, CDR1 is MDHEN and CDR2 SYDVKM. This CDR3 has 16 residues.